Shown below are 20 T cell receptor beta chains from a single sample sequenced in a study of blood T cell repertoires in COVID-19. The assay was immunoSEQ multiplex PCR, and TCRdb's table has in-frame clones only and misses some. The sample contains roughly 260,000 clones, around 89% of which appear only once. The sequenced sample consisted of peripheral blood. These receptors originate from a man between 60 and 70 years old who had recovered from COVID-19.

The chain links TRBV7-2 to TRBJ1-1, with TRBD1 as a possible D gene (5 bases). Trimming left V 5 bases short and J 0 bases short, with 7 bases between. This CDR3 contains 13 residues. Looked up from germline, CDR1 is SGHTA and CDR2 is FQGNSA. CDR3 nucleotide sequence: TGTGCCAGCAGCCGACAGCTGAACACTGAAGCTTTCTTT. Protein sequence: CASSRQLNTEAFF.

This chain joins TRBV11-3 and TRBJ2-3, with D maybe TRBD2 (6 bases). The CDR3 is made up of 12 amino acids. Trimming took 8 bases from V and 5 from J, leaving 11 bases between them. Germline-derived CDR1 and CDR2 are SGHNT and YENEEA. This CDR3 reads CASEGSGDTQYF. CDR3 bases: TGTGCCAGCGAAGGTAGCGGAGATACGCAGTATTTT. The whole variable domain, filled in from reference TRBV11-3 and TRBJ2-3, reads EAGVVQSPRYKIIEKKQPVAFWCNPISGHNTLYWYLQNLGQGPELLIRYENEEAVDDSQLPKDRFSAERLKGVDSTLKIQPAELGDSAVYLCASEGSGDTQYFGPGTRLTVL.

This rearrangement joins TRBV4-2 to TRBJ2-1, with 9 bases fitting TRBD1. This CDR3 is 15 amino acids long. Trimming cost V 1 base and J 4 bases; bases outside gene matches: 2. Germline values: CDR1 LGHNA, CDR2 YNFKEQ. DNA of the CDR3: TGTGCCAGCAGCCAAGGACAGGGGGTTTACAATGAGCAGTTCTTC. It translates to CASSQGQGVYNEQFF.

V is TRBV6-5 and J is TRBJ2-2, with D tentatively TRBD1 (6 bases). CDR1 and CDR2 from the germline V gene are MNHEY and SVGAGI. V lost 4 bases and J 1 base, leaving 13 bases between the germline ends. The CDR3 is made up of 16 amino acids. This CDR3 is CASSSSGVWNTGELFF. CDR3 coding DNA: TGTGCCAGCAGTTCGTCAGGGGTGTGGAACACCGGGGAGCTGTTTTTT.

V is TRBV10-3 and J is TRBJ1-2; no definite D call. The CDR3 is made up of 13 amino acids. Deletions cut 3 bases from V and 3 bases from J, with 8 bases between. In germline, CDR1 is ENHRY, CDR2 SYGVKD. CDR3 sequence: CAISESEDYGYTF. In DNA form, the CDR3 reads TGTGCCATCAGTGAAAGTGAGGACTATGGCTACACCTTC.

The CDR3, as DNA: TGTGCCAGCAGTGGAAGAGGTCAATTTCGAGCTTTCTTT. Protein sequence: CASSGRGQFRAFF. The genes are TRBV2 and TRBJ1-1; D call uncertain. The CDR3 consists of 13 residues. Per the germline V gene, CDR1 is SNHLY and CDR2 is FYNNEI. The V end was cut by 4 bases, the J end by 10 bases, with 16 bases between.

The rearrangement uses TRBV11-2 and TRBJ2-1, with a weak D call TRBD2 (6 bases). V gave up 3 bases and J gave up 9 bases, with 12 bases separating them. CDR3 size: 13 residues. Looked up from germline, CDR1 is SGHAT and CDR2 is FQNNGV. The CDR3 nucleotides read TGTGCCAGCAGCTTGGGGGGTGAAGGTGAGCAGTTCTTC. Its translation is CASSLGGEGEQFF.

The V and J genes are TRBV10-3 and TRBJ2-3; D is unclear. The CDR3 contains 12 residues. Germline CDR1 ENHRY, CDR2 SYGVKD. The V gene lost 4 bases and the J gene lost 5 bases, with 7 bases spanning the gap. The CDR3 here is CAISVGLDTQYF. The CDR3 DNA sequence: TGTGCCATCAGTGTGGGCCTAGATACGCAGTATTTT.

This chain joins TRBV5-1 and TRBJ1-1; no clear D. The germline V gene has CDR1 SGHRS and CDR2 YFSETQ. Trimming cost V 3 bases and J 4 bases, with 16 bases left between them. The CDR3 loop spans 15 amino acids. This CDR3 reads CASSSTGIPGTEAFF. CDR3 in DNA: TGCGCCAGCAGCTCTACGGGTATTCCGGGCACTGAAGCTTTCTTT.

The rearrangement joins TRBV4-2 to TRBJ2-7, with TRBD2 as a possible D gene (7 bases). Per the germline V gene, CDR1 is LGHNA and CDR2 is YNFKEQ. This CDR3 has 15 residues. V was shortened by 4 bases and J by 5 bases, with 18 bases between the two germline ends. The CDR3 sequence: CASSRTGGAGNEQYF. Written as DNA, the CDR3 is TGTGCCAGCAGCCGAACTGGGGGGGCGGGTAACGAGCAGTACTTC.

CDR3 nucleotides: TGTGCCAGCAGCGTTCGACAGGGGGCTACCCACTTT. Translating gives CASSVRQGATHF. V and J are TRBV2 and TRBJ1-6; TRBD1 agrees at 10 bases. The germline V gene has CDR1 SNHLY and CDR2 FYNNEI. The J segment lost 18 bases and the V segment lost 6 bases, leaving 8 bases of the junction unmatched. The CDR3 is 12 residues long.

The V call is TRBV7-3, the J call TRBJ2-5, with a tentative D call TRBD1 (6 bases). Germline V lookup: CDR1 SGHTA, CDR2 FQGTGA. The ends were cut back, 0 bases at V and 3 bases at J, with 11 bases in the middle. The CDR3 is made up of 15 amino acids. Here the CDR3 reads CASSLTLDSKETQYF. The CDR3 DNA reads TGTGCCAGCAGCTTAACGTTGGACAGCAAAGAGACCCAGTACTTC.

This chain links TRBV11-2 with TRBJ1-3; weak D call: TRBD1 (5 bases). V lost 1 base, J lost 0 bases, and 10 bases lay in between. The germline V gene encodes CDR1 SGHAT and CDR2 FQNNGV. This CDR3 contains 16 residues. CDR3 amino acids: CASSLGPGNSGNTIYF. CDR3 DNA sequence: TGTGCCAGCAGCTTAGGGCCAGGGAACTCTGGAAACACCATATATTTT.

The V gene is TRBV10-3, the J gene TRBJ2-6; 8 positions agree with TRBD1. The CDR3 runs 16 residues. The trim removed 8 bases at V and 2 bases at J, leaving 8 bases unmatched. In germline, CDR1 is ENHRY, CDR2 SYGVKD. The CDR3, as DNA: TGTGCCATCGGACAGGGATCCCTTCCTGGGGCCAACGTCCTGACTTTC. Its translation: CAIGQGSLPGANVLTF.

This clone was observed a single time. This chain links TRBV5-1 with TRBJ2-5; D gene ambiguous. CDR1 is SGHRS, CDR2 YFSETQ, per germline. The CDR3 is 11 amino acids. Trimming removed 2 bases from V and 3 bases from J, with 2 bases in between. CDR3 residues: CASSFEETQYF. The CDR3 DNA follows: TGCGCCAGCAGCTTCGAAGAGACCCAGTACTTC.

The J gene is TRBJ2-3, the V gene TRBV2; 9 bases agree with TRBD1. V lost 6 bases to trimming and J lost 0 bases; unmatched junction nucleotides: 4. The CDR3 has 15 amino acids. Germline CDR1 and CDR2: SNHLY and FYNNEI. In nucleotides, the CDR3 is TGTGCCAGCAGGAAGGACAGGGGTAGCACAGATACGCAGTATTTT. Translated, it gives CASRKDRGSTDTQYF.

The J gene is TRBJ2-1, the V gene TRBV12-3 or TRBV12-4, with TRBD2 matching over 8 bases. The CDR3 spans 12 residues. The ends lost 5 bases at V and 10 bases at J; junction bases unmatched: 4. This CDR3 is CASSPRGGEQFF. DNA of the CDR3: TGTGCCAGCAGTCCCCGGGGGGGGGAGCAGTTCTTC.

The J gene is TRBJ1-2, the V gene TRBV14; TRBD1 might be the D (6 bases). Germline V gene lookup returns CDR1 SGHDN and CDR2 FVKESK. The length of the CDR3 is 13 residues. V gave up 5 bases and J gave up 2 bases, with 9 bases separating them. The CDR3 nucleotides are TGTGCCAGCAGCGGGGGCCCCAACTATGGCTACACCTTC. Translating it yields CASSGGPNYGYTF.

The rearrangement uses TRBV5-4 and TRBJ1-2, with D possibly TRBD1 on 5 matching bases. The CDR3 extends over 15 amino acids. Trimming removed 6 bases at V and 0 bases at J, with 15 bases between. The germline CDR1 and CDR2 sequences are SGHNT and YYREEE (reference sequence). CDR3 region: CASTLQALANYGYTF. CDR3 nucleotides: TGTGCCAGCACCCTACAGGCGCTAGCTAACTATGGCTACACCTTC.

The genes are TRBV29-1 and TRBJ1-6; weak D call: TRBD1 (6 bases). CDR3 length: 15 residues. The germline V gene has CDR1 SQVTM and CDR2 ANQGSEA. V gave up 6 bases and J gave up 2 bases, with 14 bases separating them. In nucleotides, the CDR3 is TGCAGCGTGCCACAGGGCCTGACCTATAATTCACCCCTCCACTTT. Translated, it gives CSVPQGLTYNSPLHF.